Shown below are 16 T cell receptor beta chains from a single sample sequenced in a study of blood T cell repertoires in COVID-19. Sequencing used immunoSEQ multiplex PCR; TCRdb keeps in-frame clones, though not all of them. The profile shows some 170,000 clones, around nine tenths of them singletons. The specimen was peripheral blood. These receptor sequences come from a woman aged 65 to 85 with COVID-19, enrolled during active disease.

The chain combines TRBV24-1 with TRBJ2-5; a possible D gene is TRBD2 (6 bases). V shed 5 bases and J shed 5 bases, with 8 bases lying between them. The CDR3 has 12 amino acids. Per germline, CDR1 KGHDR and CDR2 SFDVKD. The CDR3 sequence is CATSGGRETQYF. CDR3 sequence (DNA): TGTGCCACCAGTGGAGGGAGGGAGACCCAGTACTTC.

CDR3 protein: CASSQVRGFEQYF. CDR3 coding DNA: TGTGCCAGCAGCCAAGTAAGAGGGTTCGAGCAGTACTTC. The rearrangement uses TRBV3-1 (or the pseudogene TRBV3-2) and TRBJ2-7, with a weak D call TRBD2 (5 bases). Germline V gives CDR1 LGHDT, CDR2 YNNKEL (reference sequence). The CDR3 spans 13 residues. Trimming cost V 1 base and J 6 bases, with 10 bases left between them.

The chain couples TRBV30 to TRBJ2-3; TRBD2 matches 16 bases. Trimming removed 3 bases from V and 4 bases from J; junction bases left unmatched: 4. The CDR3 is made up of 16 amino acids. In germline, CDR1 is GTSNPN, CDR2 SVGIG (reference sequence). CDR3 in amino acids: CAWSPGLAGGPDTQYF. The CDR3 DNA reads TGTGCCTGGAGCCCGGGACTAGCGGGAGGGCCAGATACGCAGTATTTT.

This clone appeared once. J is TRBJ2-2 and V is TRBV2; TRBD1 aligns across 8 bases. CDR1 and CDR2 from the germline V gene are SNHLY and FYNNEI. Trimming cost V 6 bases and J 6 bases; bases outside gene matches: 3. The CDR3 has 13 amino acids. The CDR3 DNA is TGTGCCAGCAGGGAACAGGGGGCCGGGGAGCTGTTTTTT. This encodes CASREQGAGELFF.

The gene calls are TRBV30 and TRBJ1-2, with 12 bases matching TRBD1. The V segment lost 5 bases and the J segment 1 base; nucleotides outside the gene matches: 5. The germline V gene has CDR1 GTSNPN and CDR2 SVGIG (reference sequence). The CDR3 totals 15 residues. The CDR3: CAWGGQGAYNYGYTF. DNA for the CDR3: TGTGCCTGGGGGGGACAGGGGGCCTATAACTATGGCTACACCTTC.

The V call is TRBV29-1, the J call TRBJ2-1; TRBD2 aligns across 11 bases. Trimming removed 7 bases from V and 6 bases from J; junction bases left unmatched: 8. This CDR3 comprises 14 residues. Germline-derived CDR1 and CDR2 are SQVTM and ANQGSEA. The CDR3 is CSGLTSGSFNEQFF. DNA of the CDR3: TGCAGCGGTTTAACTAGCGGGAGTTTCAATGAGCAGTTCTTC.

The chain recombines TRBV7-9 with TRBJ1-1; D may be TRBD1 (6 bases). This CDR3 spans 13 amino acids. Germline V gene data show CDR1 as SEHNR and CDR2 as FQNEAQ (reference sequence). The germline V and J ends were trimmed by 6 bases and 6 bases, with 14 bases remaining between them. The CDR3 reads CASSREQGAEAFF. CDR3 DNA sequence: TGTGCCAGCAGTCGAGAACAGGGCGCTGAAGCTTTCTTT.

V is TRBV19 and J is TRBJ1-2; 12 bases line up with TRBD1. Trimming at V came to 6 bases and at J to 0 bases, leaving 11 bases not matched to a gene. The CDR3 consists of 18 residues. Germline CDR1 and CDR2: LNHDA and SQIVND (reference sequence). CDR3 DNA: TGTGCCAGTAGCCCCGGGACAGGGGGCTACTCCTCTAACTATGGCTACACCTTC. As protein: CASSPGTGGYSSNYGYTF.

J is TRBJ2-3 and V is TRBV6-6; 10 bases are a match to TRBD2. V shed 8 bases and J 0 bases; nucleotides not matched to a gene: 11. The germline CDR1 and CDR2 sequences are MNHNY and SVGAGI (reference sequence). The CDR3 sequence is 17 residues long. The CDR3 bases are TGTGCCAGCGGTCGGAGCGGGAGGGCCAAGAGCACAGATACGCAGTATTTT. Its translation: CASGRSGRAKSTDTQYF.

The DNA of the CDR3 is TGTGCCAGTAGCGAACAGCGGGACTATGGCTACACCTTC. It is translated as CASSEQRDYGYTF. The chain joins TRBV19 to TRBJ1-2; the D is unclear. From germline, CDR1 is LNHDA and CDR2 SQIVND (reference sequence). The CDR3 contains 13 residues. V was cut by 6 bases and J by 3 bases, with 11 bases left in between. Full variable domain (outside the CDR3, taken from reference TRBV19 and TRBJ1-2): DGGITQSPKYLFRKEGQNVTLSCEQNLNHDAMYWYRQDPGQGLRLIYYSQIVNDFQKGDIAEGYSVSREKKESFPLTVTSAQKNPTAFYLCASSEQRDYGYTFGSGTRLTVV.

The V and J genes are TRBV4-1 and TRBJ2-7; 7 nucleotides agree with TRBD2. Germline lookup yields CDR1 MGHRA and CDR2 YSYEKL. CDR3 size: 15 residues. V gave up 1 base and J gave up 3 bases; unmatched junction bases: 6. CDR3 nucleotide sequence: TGCGCCAGCAGCCAAGTAACTAGCGCAGACTACGAGCAGTACTTC. This codes for CASSQVTSADYEQYF.

The chain carries TRBV19 and TRBJ1-2; 7 bases align to TRBD1. Germline values: CDR1 LNHDA, CDR2 SQIVND (reference sequence). Trimming at V came to 5 bases and at J to 2 bases, leaving 5 bases not matched to a gene. The CDR3 loop spans 14 amino acids. The CDR3 loop is CASSEQGTNYGYTF. Here the CDR3 DNA reads TGTGCCAGTAGTGAACAGGGGACCAACTATGGCTACACCTTC.

This clone was seen more than once but under ten times. The chain recombines TRBV30 with TRBJ1-6; 8 nucleotides line up with TRBD1. J lost 9 bases, V lost 0 bases, and 4 bases had no gene match. This CDR3 has 14 residues. The germline gives CDR1 GTSNPN, CDR2 SVGIG (reference sequence). CDR3 sequence: CAWSVTGGFSPLHF. CDR3 bases: TGTGCCTGGAGTGTAACAGGGGGGTTTTCACCCCTCCACTTT.

V is TRBV28 and J is TRBJ2-1; D remains ambiguous. In germline, CDR1 is MDHEN, CDR2 SYDVKM. Trimming removed 4 bases at V and 1 base at J, with 11 bases between. This CDR3 is 15 amino acids long. The chain's CDR3 is CASSYRTDSYNEQFF. The CDR3 bases are TGTGCCAGCAGTTATCGCACAGATTCCTACAATGAGCAGTTCTTC.

V usage is TRBV5-1 and J usage is TRBJ1-1; D is unresolved. Germline V gives CDR1 SGHRS, CDR2 YFSETQ. Trimming removed 0 bases from V and 1 base from J, with 7 bases in between. The CDR3 is 14 amino acids. For the CDR3, the DNA is TGCGCCAGCAGCTTGGAACCAGAGAACACTGAAGCTTTCTTT. Translated, it gives CASSLEPENTEAFF.

The chain links TRBV10-3 to TRBJ2-7; D ambiguous. V dropped 0 bases and J dropped 0 bases, with 9 bases sitting between them. Germline CDR1 is ENHRY and CDR2 is SYGVKD. The CDR3 totals 15 residues. The CDR3 loop is CAISESKSNSYEQYF. The CDR3 nucleotides read TGTGCCATCAGTGAGTCGAAGTCTAACTCCTACGAGCAGTACTTC.